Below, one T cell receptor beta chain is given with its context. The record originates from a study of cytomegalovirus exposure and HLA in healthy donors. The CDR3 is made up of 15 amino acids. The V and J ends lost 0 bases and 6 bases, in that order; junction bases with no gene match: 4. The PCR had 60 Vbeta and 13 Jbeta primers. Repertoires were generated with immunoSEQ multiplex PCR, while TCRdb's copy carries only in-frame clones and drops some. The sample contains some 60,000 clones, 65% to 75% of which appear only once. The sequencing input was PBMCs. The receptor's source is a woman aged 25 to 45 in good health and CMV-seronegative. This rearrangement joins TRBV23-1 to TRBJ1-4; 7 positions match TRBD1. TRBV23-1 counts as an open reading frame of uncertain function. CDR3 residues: CASSQSLQGDEKLFF. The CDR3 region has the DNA TGCGCCAGCAGTCAATCGTTGCAGGGGGATGAAAAACTGTTTTTT.